The T cell receptor (beta chain) under discussion was sequenced for a study of response to subunit inactivated influenza vaccine. Broader study findings: Few additional T cells are recruited per seasonal influenza vaccination, authors suggested.

CDR3 length: 16 amino acids. Trimming removed 6 bases at V and 5 bases at J, with 23 bases between. This clonotype was counted a few times. Its cognate antigen is unknown. TCRdb re-derived calls from the RT-PCR reads in MiXCR, one entry per CDR3 protein. The sample yields 650,000 to 800,000 distinct CDR3 sequences, roughly 14% seen once. The chain combines TRBV12-3 or TRBV12-4 with TRBJ2-7; TRBD1 is a possible D gene (6 bases). This TCR derives from a man aged 45-65 years who received an inactivated influenza vaccine. The sequences come from PBMCs from blood, collected around 14 days before vaccination. CDR3 residues: CASSRALGNRVHEQYF. The CDR3 DNA reads as TGTGCCAGCAGCCGTGCGCTCGGAAACAGGGTCCACGAGCAGTACTTC.